Included here is one T cell receptor (beta chain) sequence, with context. What it recognizes is unknown. The data belong to a study of vaccination effects on CD4 cells after COVID-19. Study results and limitations: Few convalescent patients and no early post-infection timepoints were included in the study.

Germline V gives CDR1 KGHDR, CDR2 SFDVKD. This CDR3 has 14 amino acids. Between the trimmed V and J ends, which lost 3 bases and 4 bases, there was a span of 9 bases. Antigen-specific CD4+ T cells were expanded (with viral peptide pools) by the ViraFEST assay ahead of sequencing. With roughly nine days of culture completed, CD4+ T cells were isolated. It was two doses of either the BNT162b2 or mRNA-1273 vaccine that participants received. The researchers cultured some 2.1 million PBMC per well with about 10 IU/ml IL-2 and 8 to 10 ug/ml peptides. Profiled with immunoSEQ multiplex PCR; TCRdb holds only in-frame clones, not every one. The sample gives some 70,000 clones, about 80% of which show up once; 1.2% is in the top ten.

The sample here was CD4+ T cells from PBMCs cultured with HCoV-229E spike peptides, taken after COVID-19 vaccination. J is TRBJ1-5 and V is TRBV24-1; possibly TRBD1 for D (6 bases). The source of this sequence is a human donor who received a COVID-19 vaccine. The CDR3: CATSDPGVNQPQHF. The CDR3 region has the DNA TGTGCCACCAGTGATCCAGGGGTAAATCAGCCCCAGCATTTT.